Sequencing of this TCR beta chain was carried out in a study of radiation and T cells in renal cell carcinoma. Study results and limitations: Dominant CDR3 motifs were more common in irradiated tumors than controls.

Treatment defined: 15 Gy SBRT to primary tumor, nephrectomy 4 weeks later. Some clones are missing from TCRdb's copy, which holds only in-frame ones; the method was immunoSEQ multiplex PCR. The repertoire includes nearly 20,000 clones, roughly 62% of them detected once, and around 12% sits in the top ten. Comments on this clone: Its antigen is not known.

This sample comprised tumor tissue, obtained from a patient whose treatment included radiotherapy and nephrectomy. The TCR originated in a woman in her 70s with renal cell carcinoma.

The chain's CDR3 is CASSLMGRRNTEAFF. The DNA for the CDR3 is TGTGCCAGCAGCTTAATGGGACGCCGGAACACTGAAGCTTTCTTT. The chain links TRBV7-8 to TRBJ1-1, with D maybe TRBD1 (5 bases). The CDR3 length is 15 residues. Trimming shortened V by 2 bases and J by 1 base, and 11 bases separated the two germline ends. Germline CDR1 reads SGHVS; CDR2 reads FQNEAQ.